Below are 21 T cell receptor beta chains sequenced from a single sample in a study of T cells in Graves' hyperthyroidism and ophthalmopathy (dated by TCRdb to between 2019 and 2020). Preparation of the library involved multiplex PCR. TCRdb lists the instrument as Illumina HiSeq 2000. The TCR beta CDR3 regions were amplified from the RNA transcripts. The first round of RT-PCR for the TCR CDR3 was performed with the HTBI primer set and the Qiagen OneStep RT-PCR kit. TCRdb passed the public sequencing reads through fastp at Q25 and MiXCR, retaining productive beta sequences. Under each unique CDR3 protein, matching rows form one entry showing the most common genes and DNA. A total of roughly 580,000 distinct CDR3 sequences appear in this sample, roughly 46% of them only once. 8.2% of the sample is in the top ten clones. Sequenced material: peripheral blood or thyroid tissue (not recorded which). These receptors were collected from a woman aged 18-35 years with Graves' hyperthyroidism. Donor details come from another sample of the same person, matched by shared clones.

The gene calls are TRBV10-3 and TRBJ1-5; no clear D gene. Trimming pared 10 bases from V and 6 bases from J, leaving 19 bases between. The CDR3 loop spans 14 amino acids. Looked up from germline, CDR1 is ENHRY and CDR2 is SYGVKD. CDR3: CASVRGGIGQPQHF. The CDR3 bases are TGTGCCAGCGTACGAGGCGGGATAGGTCAGCCCCAGCATTTT.

This clonotype occurred a few times. This chain uses TRBV20-1 with TRBJ1-5; a weak D match, TRBD1 (5 bases). Per the germline V gene, CDR1 is DFQATT and CDR2 is SNEGSKA (reference sequence). V gave up 2 bases and J gave up 2 bases, with 10 bases separating them. CDR3 length: 14 residues. The CDR3, as DNA: TGCAGTGCTAGAAGGGGCGGTGGCAATCAGCCCCAGCATTTT. As protein: CSARRGGGNQPQHF.

V and J are TRBV29-1 and TRBJ1-2; 12 bases are shared with TRBD1. The CDR3 is 17 amino acids. Germline V gives CDR1 SQVTM, CDR2 ANQGSEA. The CDR3 DNA reads as TGCAGTGCTAGAGATTGGGGACAGGGGGCGGGTAACTATGGCTACACCTTC. Its protein product is CSARDWGQGAGNYGYTF.

This clonotype was counted between two and nine times. This chain connects TRBV7-2 to TRBJ1-2; D not resolved. Germline CDR1 is SGHTA and CDR2 is FQGNSA. V lost 4 bases to trimming and J lost 0 bases, with 6 bases between them. The CDR3 covers 13 residues. The CDR3 reads CASSYFPNYGYTF. For the CDR3, the DNA is TGTGCCAGCAGCTACTTTCCTAACTATGGCTACACCTTC.

The chain joins TRBV15 to TRBJ2-3; D uncertain. CDR3 length equals 13 residues. Germline V gives CDR1 LNHNV, CDR2 YYDKDF (reference sequence). Trimming pared 0 bases from V and 6 bases from J, leaving 7 bases between. The chain's CDR3 is CATSRDGVDTQYF. CDR3 DNA: TGTGCCACCAGCAGAGATGGTGTTGATACGCAGTATTTT.

This clonotype was counted between two and nine times. The chain couples TRBV19 to TRBJ1-2; no firm D call. This CDR3 has 13 amino acids. The ends were cut back, 3 bases at V and 1 base at J, with 6 bases in the middle. Germline V gene data show CDR1 as LNHDA and CDR2 as SQIVND (reference sequence). CDR3 region: CASSIKGNYGYTF. CDR3 in DNA: TGTGCCAGTAGTATCAAGGGTAACTATGGCTACACCTTC. The full variable domain, in which reference TRBV19 and TRBJ1-2 provide the parts outside the CDR3, is DGGITQSPKYLFRKEGQNVTLSCEQNLNHDAMYWYRQDPGQGLRLIYYSQIVNDFQKGDIAEGYSVSREKKESFPLTVTSAQKNPTAFYLCASSIKGNYGYTFGSGTRLTVV.

At least ten counts were recorded for this clonotype. The chain is built from TRBV10-3 and TRBJ2-2; D unresolved. The CDR3 sequence is 12 residues long. V lost 4 bases, J lost 6 bases, and 6 bases lay in between. CDR1 is ENHRY and CDR2 is SYGVKD in the germline V gene. This chain's CDR3 is CAISAWAGELFF. As DNA, the CDR3 is TGTGCCATCAGTGCGTGGGCCGGGGAGCTGTTTTTT.

The gene calls are TRBV7-9 and TRBJ2-7; the D gene is possibly TRBD2 (5 bases). V lost 2 bases and J 4 bases, leaving 15 bases between the germline ends. The CDR3 consists of 15 residues. Per the germline V gene, CDR1 is SEHNR and CDR2 is FQNEAQ (reference sequence). The CDR3 reads CASSLSSLGAYEQYF. For the CDR3, the DNA is TGTGCCAGCAGCTTATCGTCCCTGGGAGCATACGAGCAGTACTTC.

The sample holds a few counts of this clonotype. This chain connects TRBV10-2 to TRBJ2-2, with a weak D call TRBD1 (5 bases). The V gene's germline CDR1 is WSHSY and CDR2 SAAADI. There are 15 residues in the CDR3. With 7 bases removed from V and 7 bases from J, the gap between germline ends came to 19 bases. In nucleotides, the CDR3 is TGCGCCAGCATCTCTCAGGGCCCTTTTGGCGGGGAGCTGTTTTTT. Its translation is CASISQGPFGGELFF.

To note about this clonotype: The junction and the germline gene differ at one end; a read error may be behind it. The V gene is TRBV24-1, the J gene TRBJ2-7; D is uncertain. The CDR3 is 13 residues long. Germline-derived CDR1 and CDR2 are KGHDR and SFDVKD. The CDR3 coding sequence is TGTGTCACCAGTGATTTTAACTCCTACGAGCAGTACTTC. Translation: CVTSDFNSYEQYF.

In its sample, this clonotype was seen a few times. The rearrangement joins TRBV5-1 to TRBJ1-4; tentative D call: TRBD1 (5 bases). Deletions cut 4 bases from V and 8 bases from J, with 18 bases between. Germline CDR1 is SGHRS and CDR2 is YFSETQ. This CDR3 has 15 residues. CDR3 residues: CASSRGGEEEEKLFF. CDR3 sequence (DNA): TGCGCCAGCAGCCGTGGGGGGGAAGAGGAGGAAAAACTGTTTTTT.

The count of this clonotype is one. V is TRBV11-1 and J is TRBJ1-3; D may be TRBD1 (6 bases). Trimming left V 5 bases short and J 7 bases short, with 27 bases between. The CDR3 runs 18 residues. Per the germline V gene, CDR1 is SGHAT and CDR2 is FQDESV (reference sequence). The CDR3 is CASSLPWGLGGQGNTIYF. CDR3 nucleotide sequence: TGTGCCAGCAGCCTCCCTTGGGGGCTAGGAGGCCAGGGGAACACCATATATTTT.

The chain employs TRBV14 and TRBJ1-6; D remains unclear. Trimming took off 2 bases at V and 6 bases at J, with 8 bases between the two ends. Germline lookup yields CDR1 SGHDN and CDR2 FVKESK. The CDR3 consists of 14 residues. CDR3 nucleotides: TGTGCCAGCAGCCAAAGCCGGGGTAATTCACCCCTCCACTTT. Its protein is CASSQSRGNSPLHF.

This clonotype was seen only a few times. The V call is TRBV12-3 or TRBV12-4, the J call TRBJ1-3; D remains ambiguous. Deletions cut 4 bases from V and 0 bases from J, with 13 bases between. The CDR3 runs 16 residues. CDR3 in amino acids: CASSSRGLSSGNTIYF. The CDR3 nucleotides are TGTGCCAGCAGTTCGAGAGGACTCAGCTCTGGAAACACCATATATTTT.

This clonotype was observed many times. J is TRBJ1-5 and V is TRBV24-1; the D gene is possibly TRBD1 (5 bases). The germline gives CDR1 KGHDR, CDR2 SFDVKD. V was pared by 3 bases and J by 2 bases, with 13 bases between. The CDR3 totals 16 residues. The CDR3 nucleotides read TGTGCCACCAGTGATGGTGGGGGGTTTGGCAATCAGCCCCAGCATTTT. Its translation: CATSDGGGFGNQPQHF.

The V call is TRBV24-1, the J call TRBJ2-7, with D uncertain. The CDR3 has 9 residues. Trimming removed 8 bases at V and 2 bases at J, with 0 bases between. Germline CDR1 is KGHDR and CDR2 is SFDVKD. The CDR3 region has the DNA TGTGCCACCACCTACGAGCAGTACTTC. Translated, it gives CATTYEQYF.

The chain carries TRBV29-1 and TRBJ2-7; TRBD1 might be the D (6 bases). The CDR3 is made up of 14 amino acids. Trimming pared 8 bases from V and 1 base from J, leaving 18 bases between. Germline V lookup: CDR1 SQVTM, CDR2 ANQGSEA. The CDR3 reads CSLGPDSHSYEQYF. The CDR3, as DNA: TGCAGCTTGGGGCCGGACAGTCATTCCTACGAGCAGTACTTC.

The count of this clonotype is one. The rearrangement uses TRBV29-1 and TRBJ1-1; 10 bases agree with TRBD1. Germline V gives CDR1 SQVTM, CDR2 ANQGSEA. V lost 4 bases and J lost 11; bases outside the gene matches: 1. The CDR3 runs to 10 residues. The CDR3, as DNA: TGCAGCGTTGGGACAGGGGGTGCTTTCTTT. This codes for CSVGTGGAFF.

The chain joins TRBV20-1 to TRBJ2-3; D is unresolved. Germline assignment: CDR1 DFQATT and CDR2 SNEGSKA (reference sequence). The CDR3 contains 11 residues. Trimming removed 5 bases at V and 4 bases at J, with 7 bases between. The CDR3 DNA follows: TGCAGTGCTGCCCCACCAGATACGCAGTATTTT. Translation: CSAAPPDTQYF.

In this sample, this clonotype turned up many times. The CDR3 DNA is TGTGCCAGCAGGGCTAGCGGAAAAGAGACCCAGTACTTC. Its protein product is CASRASGKETQYF. The J gene is TRBJ2-5, the V gene TRBV2; 7 bases agree with TRBD2. This CDR3 is built from 13 residues. With V trimmed by 6 bases and J by 3 bases, 4 bases remained unmatched. Germline V gene sequence: CDR1 SNHLY, CDR2 FYNNEI.

CDR3: CASSLLGAEHTEAFF. CDR3 bases: TGTGCCAGCAGCCTGCTTGGGGCGGAACACACTGAAGCTTTCTTT. The chain carries TRBV7-2 and TRBJ1-1; D is possibly TRBD1 (5 bases). CDR1 is SGHTA and CDR2 is FQGNSA in the germline V gene. This CDR3 comprises 15 residues. V lost 5 bases, J lost 3 bases, and 16 bases lay in between.